These T cell receptor beta chains were read from a single sample in a study of beta chain features in type 1 diabetes. Repertoires were generated with immunoSEQ multiplex PCR, while TCRdb's copy carries only in-frame clones and drops some. The table lists around 12,000 clones, approximately 47% of them singletons. The sequencing sample was made of stem cell memory CD4+ T cells from blood. The receptors come from a man between 18 and 29 years old in good health. The CDR3 runs from the conserved cysteine through the conserved F or W. Fields, in order: J gene, D gene, clone size, V gene, CDR3 DNA, CDR3 protein. The D gene is left open where the match is weak. The size of a clone is reported for some rows only, either as once, few or many, or as a class for expanded clones.

TRBJ1-2	-	-	TRBV29-1	TGCAGCGTTGGGGCCTCCGGCTATGGCTACACCTTC	CSVGASGYGYTF
TRBJ2-5	-	few	TRBV7-9	TGTGCCAGCAGCCGGGGAGAAGAGACCCAGTACTTC	CASSRGEETQYF
TRBJ2-5	-	-	TRBV4-1	TGCGCCAGCAGCCAAGGACAAACCCAAGAGACCCAGTACTTC	CASSQGQTQETQYF
TRBJ2-7	-	-	TRBV7-9	TGTGCCAGCAGCCCTATTACCTACGAGCAGTACTTC	CASSPITYEQYF
TRBJ2-7	TRBD1	-	TRBV7-6	TGTGCCAGCAGCCCATGGACAGGAGACTCCTACGAGCAGTACTTC	CASSPWTGDSYEQYF
TRBJ1-2	-	-	TRBV7-2	TGTGCCAGCAGCCACCGACAGGACTATGGCTACACCTTC	CASSHRQDYGYTF
TRBJ1-5	-	-	TRBV19	TGTGCCAGTAGCCCCGAGCTCAATCAGCCCCAGCATTTT	CASSPELNQPQHF
TRBJ2-1	TRBD2	few	TRBV7-2	TGTGCCAGCAGCCCAGCTCGGTGGGGGGGTCGTAATGAGCAGTTCTTC	CASSPARWGGRNEQFF
TRBJ1-2	-	-	TRBV27	TGTGCCAGCAGTGCCTACAGGGACCTAGGGGGCTACACCTTC	CASSAYRDLGGYTF
TRBJ2-3	TRBD1	-	TRBV4-1	TGCGCCAGCAGCCAAGATCGACAGGGGGGCACAGATACGCAGTATTTT	CASSQDRQGGTDTQYF
TRBJ2-5	-	-	TRBV9	TGTGCCAGCAGCGTACGTCAGGGGATGGAGACCCAGTACTTC	CASSVRQGMETQYF
TRBJ1-1	TRBD1	-	TRBV7-6	TGTGCCAGCAGCTTAATACAGGGGGCGGCGGAAGCTTTCTTT	CASSLIQGAAEAFF
TRBJ1-3	TRBD1	-	TRBV18	TGTGCCAGCTCACCAGAGGGGGCCACTGGAAACACCATATATTTT	CASSPEGATGNTIYF
TRBJ2-1	TRBD1	-	TRBV5-1	TGCGCCAGCAGCTTGACTCAGGGGGACCTAACCTACAATGAGCAGTTCTTC	CASSLTQGDLTYNEQFF
TRBJ2-7	TRBD1	few	TRBV6-1	TGTGCCAGCAGTGAAGGCCAGGGGGCCTACGAGCAGTACTTC	CASSEGQGAYEQYF
TRBJ2-3	TRBD1	-	TRBV6-1	TGTGTCATCCGACAGGGGCTCCCAGATACGCAGTATTTT	CVIRQGLPDTQYF